The source of this TCR beta chain is a study of CD8 T cells in ankylosing spondylitis. Study-level findings and limits: What seemed typical of ankylosing spondylitis blood was a TCR beta motif built from about 8 highly homologous variants.

Generation of TCR beta libraries employed quantitative 5'-RACE incorporating molecular barcodes. TCRdb used MiXCR to reprocess the 5' RACE reads, holding one entry per CDR3 protein. The sample shows roughly 280,000 distinct CDR3 sequences, 20% of them seen only once. The V gene lost 3 bases and the J gene lost 6 bases, with 13 bases spanning the gap. CDR1 SGHTA and CDR2 FQGNSA come from the germline V gene. The CDR3 spans 14 residues. Worth noting for this clonotype: Its antigen is not identified.

The specimen was blood, either unsorted or a sorted T cell fraction (not recorded which). The TCR was taken from a male donor with ankylosing spondylitis or in good health (not recorded which). V is TRBV7-2 and J is TRBJ2-3; perhaps TRBD2 as D (5 bases). This CDR3 is CASSLGGFSDTQYF. The CDR3 DNA reads as TGTGCCAGCAGCTTGGGCGGGTTCTCGGATACGCAGTATTTT.